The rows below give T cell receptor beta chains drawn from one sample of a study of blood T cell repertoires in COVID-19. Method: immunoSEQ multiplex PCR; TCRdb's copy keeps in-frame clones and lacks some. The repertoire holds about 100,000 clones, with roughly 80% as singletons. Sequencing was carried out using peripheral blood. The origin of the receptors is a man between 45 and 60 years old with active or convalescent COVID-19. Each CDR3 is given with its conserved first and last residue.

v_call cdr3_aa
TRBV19 CASSPINYGYTF
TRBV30 CAWIKNTEAFF
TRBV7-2 CASSQAPGLAGNEQYF
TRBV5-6 CASSLGSSDTQYF
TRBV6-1 CASSEFRRAGNTIYF
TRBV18 CASSRDRRDEKLFF
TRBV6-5 CASTQEYYEQYF
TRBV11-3 CASSPSGGLQETQYF
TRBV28 CASSLVRWRGNTEAFF
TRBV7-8 CASSSRVGQSNQPQHF
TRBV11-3 CASSLGLAGSYNEQFF
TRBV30 CAWRSSGTVKTQYF
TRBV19 CASRNLEGDTEAFF
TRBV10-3 CAISGTADRKETQYF
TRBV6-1 CASSEVEDPTDTQYF
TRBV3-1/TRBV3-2 CASSRQTYYGYTF
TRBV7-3 CASSPADSTYEQYF
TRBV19 CASSISSGGASYEQYF
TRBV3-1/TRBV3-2 CASSQAGLAEHYEQYF
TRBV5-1 CASHPGGPGNTIYF
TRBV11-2 CASSSQGSDTEAFF
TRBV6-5 CASSYPQREVNEQFF
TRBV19 CASSIQTGGLQYF
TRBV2 CASSDRARGSISPLHF
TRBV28 CASSPSQGISGKLFF
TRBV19 CASSIPGAVTEAFF
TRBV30 CAWSVQENTEAFF
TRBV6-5 CASRPIGAGTDTQYF
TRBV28 CASSQPSLMSSGNTIYF
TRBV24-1 CATSARSFTDTQYF
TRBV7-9 CASSPTGTNYGYTF
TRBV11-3 CASSLGTSGQETQYF
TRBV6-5 CASIPHSSANYGYTF
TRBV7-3 CASSLDSHNEQFF
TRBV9 CASSDVFSGNEQFF
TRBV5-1 CASSLGFGTYVETQYF
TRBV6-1 CASSEGSVNYGYTF
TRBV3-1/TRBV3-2 CASSQRIRGSYNEQFF
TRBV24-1 CATSDAQGAREQYF
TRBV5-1 CASSLGRVRETQYF
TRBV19 CASSSLGQGPTDTQYF
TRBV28 CTTRGGITDTQYF
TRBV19 CASRDKLSNQPQHF
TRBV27 CATGPSDRGNGYTF
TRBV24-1 CATSDPGLAGADTQYF
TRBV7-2 CASSLRRRDEQFF
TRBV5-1 CASSFSSDSGGSGELFF
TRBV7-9 CASSLIGTEAFF
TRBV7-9 CASSLAGGPQYF
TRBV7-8 CASSARLADLPGFEQFF
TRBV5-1 CASSLATGEEKLFF
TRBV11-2 CASSFEATDTQYF
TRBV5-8 CASRLTGSSPLHF
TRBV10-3 CAISRGTAQVTEAFF
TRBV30 CAWSHGQASSYEQYF
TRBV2 CASNQGHNYEQYF
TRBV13 CASSPGGFTGELFF
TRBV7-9 CASSPRSGPDTQYF
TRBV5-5 CASSDFNGYTF
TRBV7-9 CASSWRIDSYNEQFF